This T cell receptor (beta chain) was identified during a study of early T cells in non-severe SARS-CoV-2 infection. Study details: Whole-blood bulk RNA, unsorted, was sequenced, and chains were unpaired. General study findings and limits: Using VDJdb, the matching emphasized anti-spike CD8 responses while missing private and CD4 specificities.

From the 5' RACE reads, TCRdb called clonotypes with MiXCR, one entry per CDR3 protein. The table lists 60,000 to 75,000 distinct CDR3 sequences, 10% to 15% of them singletons, with 1.2% to 1.5% in the top ten. Ten or more counts support this clonotype. The antigen is unknown. The specimen comprised whole blood, sampled at baseline. The TCR sequence derives from an adult who was a healthcare worker with PCR-confirmed SARS-CoV-2 infection or an uninfected control (not recorded which).

CDR3 amino acids: CSANTGQGLANYGYTF. In nucleotides, the CDR3 is TGCAGTGCTAACACAGGACAGGGGCTTGCTAACTATGGCTACACCTTC. The gene calls are TRBV20-1 and TRBJ1-2, with 9 bases lining up with TRBD1. CDR3 size: 16 residues. Germline assignment: CDR1 DFQATT and CDR2 SNEGSKA (reference sequence). Trimming at V came to 4 bases and at J to 0 bases, leaving 9 bases not matched to a gene.